These 25 T cell receptor beta chains originate from one sample sequenced in a study of shared clonotypes between healthy human individuals (dated by TCRdb to 2020 to 2022). The library came from the immunoSEQ multiplex PCR assay. Entries here come from immuneACCESS through TCRdb and include only in-frame sequences with V and J called. Some clones fail to appear in such tables; in the studies checked, an unresolved V gene covers under half of the shortfall, and the cause of the remainder is unknown. The table for this sample lists some 500,000 clones; 90% to 96% of them were counted only once. About 0.064% of the sample is in the top ten clones. The source material was naive CD4+ T cells sorted from blood. The cell subset or site label, as the study defines it: CD45RA+ positively selected. The receptors derive from a woman in her twenties or thirties in good health.

The V and J genes are TRBV11-2 and TRBJ2-7, with D possibly being TRBD1 (6 bases). Trimming removed 6 bases at V and 5 bases at J, with 20 bases between. The germline V gene has CDR1 SGHAT and CDR2 FQNNGV. This CDR3 contains 15 residues. The CDR3 sequence: CASRPPFRGIHEQYF. CDR3 nucleotides: TGTGCCAGCAGGCCCCCCTTCAGGGGTATCCACGAGCAGTACTTC. Using reference TRBV11-2 and TRBJ2-7 for the parts outside the CDR3, the full variable domain is EAGVAQSPRYKIIEKRQSVAFWCNPISGHATLYWYQQILGQGPKLLIQFQNNGVVDDSQLPKDRFSAERLKGVDSTLKIQPAKLEDSAVYLCASRPPFRGIHEQYFGPGTRLTVT.

This clone was observed a single time. The V and J genes are TRBV28 and TRBJ1-5; the D gene is possibly TRBD1 (5 bases). The germline CDR1 and CDR2 sequences are MDHEN and SYDVKM. CDR3 length equals 15 residues. V lost 5 bases to trimming and J lost 7 bases, with 18 bases between them. CDR3 in amino acids: CASSATGTRGQPQHF. CDR3 coding DNA: TGTGCCAGCAGTGCAACCGGGACCAGAGGCCAGCCCCAGCATTTT.

V usage is TRBV27 and J usage is TRBJ1-2; D not certain. CDR1 MNHEY and CDR2 SMNVEV come from the germline V gene (reference sequence). This CDR3 comprises 15 residues. V dropped 2 bases and J dropped 4 bases, with 14 bases sitting between them. CDR3 sequence: CASSLKFEVAYGYTF. In DNA form, the CDR3 reads TGTGCCAGCAGTTTAAAATTCGAGGTGGCCTATGGCTACACCTTC.

This clone was seen just once. The chain joins TRBV29-1 to TRBJ2-1, with 11 positions matching TRBD2. The V gene's germline CDR1 is SQVTM and CDR2 ANQGSEA. CDR3 length: 15 residues. With 4 bases clipped from V and 7 bases from J, the junction kept 9 bases outside the gene matches. The CDR3 is CSVALAGGPMNEQFF. The CDR3, as DNA: TGCAGCGTTGCTTTAGCGGGAGGGCCGATGAATGAGCAGTTCTTC.

This chain joins TRBV7-6 and TRBJ1-1; D not resolved. CDR1 is SGHVS and CDR2 is FNYEAQ in the germline V gene. This CDR3 is 14 amino acids long. V dropped 1 base and J dropped 4 bases, with 10 bases sitting between them. The CDR3 loop reads CASSLGTPITEAFF. The CDR3 nucleotides read TGTGCCAGCAGCTTAGGGACTCCAATCACTGAAGCTTTCTTT. Filled out from reference TRBV7-6 and TRBJ1-1, the complete variable domain reads GAGVSQSPRYKVTKRGQDVALRCDPISGHVSLYWYRQALGQGPEFLTYFNYEAQQDKSGLPNDRFSAERPEGSISTLTIQRTEQRDSAMYRCASSLGTPITEAFFGQGTRLTVV.

This chain links TRBV27 with TRBJ2-1; 8 bases map to TRBD1. The CDR3 is made up of 15 amino acids. Germline assignment: CDR1 MNHEY and CDR2 SMNVEV (reference sequence). J was trimmed by 6 bases and V by 5 bases; bases with no gene match: 9. Here the CDR3 reads CASSLFQGAPNEQFF. The CDR3 DNA follows: TGTGCCAGCAGTCTATTCCAGGGGGCACCCAATGAGCAGTTCTTC.

J is TRBJ1-5 and V is TRBV7-3, with D tentatively TRBD1 (5 bases). Germline CDR1 SGHTA, CDR2 FQGTGA. The CDR3 extends over 13 amino acids. Deletions cut 5 bases from V and 4 bases from J, with 9 bases between. The CDR3 loop reads CASSRDANQPQHF. The CDR3 region has the DNA TGTGCCAGCAGCCGGGACGCAAATCAGCCCCAGCATTTT.

This rearrangement joins TRBV13 to TRBJ1-5; D gene unclear. CDR1 is PRHDT, CDR2 FYEKMQ, per germline (reference sequence). The CDR3 loop spans 12 amino acids. V lost 4 bases and J 5 bases, leaving 6 bases between the germline ends. CDR3 residues: CASSYGDQPQHF. The CDR3 nucleotides are TGTGCCAGCAGCTATGGGGATCAGCCCCAGCATTTT.

As DNA, the CDR3 is TGTGCCAGCAGCACCCCCGGGACAGGGGCCTACGAGCAGTACTTC. This translates into CASSTPGTGAYEQYF. This sequence joins TRBV28 and TRBJ2-7, with 10 bases identical to TRBD1. The CDR3 consists of 15 residues. Germline CDR1 MDHEN, CDR2 SYDVKM. J lost 2 bases, V lost 6 bases, and 7 bases had no gene match.

This chain links TRBV6-5 with TRBJ1-3; 9 nucleotides align to TRBD1. This CDR3 region has 15 residues. The junction had 2 bases not matched to a gene; V was cut back by 5 bases and J by 0 bases. The germline V gene encodes CDR1 MNHEY and CDR2 SVGAGI. CDR3 DNA: TGTGCCAGCAGTAAGGACAGGGGCTCTGGAAACACCATATATTTT. Translated, it gives CASSKDRGSGNTIYF.

The rearrangement uses TRBV28 and TRBJ1-4, with D uncertain. Trimming pared 3 bases from V and 7 bases from J, leaving 18 bases between. The length of the CDR3 is 16 residues. Germline CDR1 reads MDHEN; CDR2 reads SYDVKM. CDR3 sequence (DNA): TGTGCCAGCAGTTTCCGATACGAAGGCCGCAGTGAAAAACTGTTTTTT. Encoded protein: CASSFRYEGRSEKLFF.

The chain links TRBV27 to TRBJ2-7; a weak D match, TRBD2 (6 bases). Trimming took off 5 bases at V and 2 bases at J, with 13 bases between the two ends. The CDR3 is 14 amino acids. Germline loops: CDR1 MNHEY, CDR2 SMNVEV (reference sequence). The CDR3 reads CASSRPDYTYEQYF. CDR3 DNA: TGTGCCAGCAGTAGACCGGACTATACCTACGAGCAGTACTTC.

The J gene is TRBJ1-1, the V gene TRBV15; tentatively, D is TRBD1 (6 bases). Germline CDR1 LNHNV, CDR2 YYDKDF (reference sequence). With 2 bases removed from V and 1 base from J, the gap between germline ends came to 8 bases. The CDR3 totals 14 residues. CDR3 protein: CATSRRTENTEAFF. As DNA, the CDR3 is TGTGCCACCAGCAGACGGACAGAGAACACTGAAGCTTTCTTT. Combining the CDR3 with reference TRBV15 and TRBJ1-1 gives the whole variable domain DAMVIQNPRYQVTQFGKPVTLSCSQTLNHNVMYWYQQKSSQAPKLLFHYYDKDFNNEADTPDNFQSRRPNTSFCFLDIRSPGLGDTAMYLCATSRRTENTEAFFGQGTRLTVV.

The chain has TRBV5-5 and TRBJ2-6; D is undetermined. V was pared by 2 bases and J by 4 bases, with 10 bases between. The CDR3 consists of 15 residues. Per the germline V gene, CDR1 is SGHKS and CDR2 is YYEKEE (reference sequence). The CDR3 bases are TGTGCCAGCAGCTTTGCTCTGGTGGGGGCCAACGTCCTGACTTTC. This encodes CASSFALVGANVLTF.

This chain links TRBV5-1 with TRBJ2-7; TRBD2 matches 7 bases. The CDR3 has 15 residues. Germline V gene data show CDR1 as SGHRS and CDR2 as YFSETQ. J gave up 1 base and V 4 bases, and 8 bases lay outside the gene matches. This chain's CDR3 is CASSASGLKSYEQYF. The CDR3 DNA reads as TGCGCCAGCAGCGCTTCGGGACTAAAATCCTACGAGCAGTACTTC.

The V and J genes are TRBV18 and TRBJ1-1, with D hard to call. Germline lookup yields CDR1 KGHSH and CDR2 LQKENI. The germline V and J ends were trimmed by 2 bases and 0 bases, with 16 bases remaining between them. CDR3 length: 17 residues. The CDR3 coding sequence is TGTGCCAGCTCACCATTGGAACGGCGGGATATGAACACTGAAGCTTTCTTT. Translating gives CASSPLERRDMNTEAFF.

V and J are TRBV10-3 and TRBJ1-1; no reliable D call. CDR1 is ENHRY and CDR2 is SYGVKD in the germline V gene. Trimming left V 0 bases short and J 4 bases short, with 12 bases between. This CDR3 has 15 residues. This CDR3 reads CAISESPEPTTEAFF. DNA for the CDR3: TGTGCCATCAGTGAGTCGCCGGAACCAACCACTGAAGCTTTCTTT.

CDR3 in amino acids: CASSFTSGYTDTQYF. CDR3 DNA: TGTGCCAGCAGTTTTACTAGCGGCTACACAGATACGCAGTATTTT. The rearrangement uses TRBV2 and TRBJ2-3, with TRBD2 matching over 8 bases. Per the germline V gene, CDR1 is SNHLY and CDR2 is FYNNEI. The ends lost 5 bases at V and 2 bases at J; junction bases unmatched: 6. The CDR3 length is 15 residues.

The chain is built from TRBV10-2 and TRBJ2-6; 14 bases map to TRBD2. This CDR3 is 17 amino acids long. Trimming cost V 6 bases and J 2 bases; bases outside gene matches: 3. In germline, CDR1 is WSHSY, CDR2 SAAADI. The CDR3 sequence: CASRVGLAGAGANVLTF. As DNA, the CDR3 is TGCGCCAGCAGGGTGGGACTAGCGGGAGCTGGGGCCAACGTCCTGACTTTC.

The J gene is TRBJ2-1, the V gene TRBV27; maybe TRBD2 (5 bases). CDR3 length equals 15 residues. The V end was cut by 3 bases, the J end by 5 bases, with 14 bases between. Germline V gene data show CDR1 as MNHEY and CDR2 as SMNVEV (reference sequence). For the CDR3, the DNA is TGTGCCAGCAGTTTTGGAGCGGTTACACACAATGAGCAGTTCTTC. It yields the protein CASSFGAVTHNEQFF.

The chain joins TRBV5-4 to TRBJ1-1; D is possibly TRBD1 (6 bases). The V end was cut by 3 bases, the J end by 1 base, with 22 bases between. The CDR3 sequence is 18 residues long. Germline V CDR1 and CDR2: SGHNT, YYREEE (reference sequence). The chain's CDR3 is CASSWAGTPKGGNTEAFF. CDR3 coding DNA: TGTGCCAGCAGCTGGGCCGGGACACCAAAGGGGGGGAACACTGAAGCTTTCTTT.

The genes are TRBV2 and TRBJ2-6; D remains ambiguous. The germline V and J ends were trimmed by 8 bases and 0 bases, with 11 bases remaining between them. The CDR3 contains 15 residues. Germline V gene lookup returns CDR1 SNHLY and CDR2 FYNNEI. This CDR3 reads CASVKLSSGANVLTF. The CDR3 DNA reads TGTGCCAGCGTGAAGCTTTCCTCTGGGGCCAACGTCCTGACTTTC. Full variable domain (outside the CDR3, taken from reference TRBV2 and TRBJ2-6): EPEVTQTPSHQVTQMGQEVILRCVPISNHLYFYWYRQILGQKVEFLVSFYNNEISEKSEIFDDQFSVERPDGSNFTLKIRSTKLEDSAMYFCASVKLSSGANVLTFGAGSRLTVL.

V is TRBV9 and J is TRBJ2-1; maybe TRBD2 (6 bases). Germline CDR1 is SGDLS and CDR2 is YYNGEE. Trimming pared 0 bases from V and 7 bases from J, leaving 14 bases between. The length of the CDR3 is 15 residues. The DNA for the CDR3 is TGTGCCAGCAGCGTAGGCGGGACCCAATCTAATGAGCAGTTCTTC. This gives the protein CASSVGGTQSNEQFF. Full variable domain (remainder filled in from reference TRBV9 and TRBJ2-1): DSGVTQTPKHLITATGQRVTLRCSPRSGDLSVYWYQQSLDQGLQFLIQYYNGEERAKGNILERFSAQQFPDLHSELNLSSLELGDSALYFCASSVGGTQSNEQFFGPGTRLTVL.

This chain joins TRBV7-2 and TRBJ2-7; D perhaps matches TRBD1 (6 bases). Trimming removed 7 bases from V and 1 base from J, with 14 bases in between. The CDR3 spans 14 residues. Germline CDR1 and CDR2: SGHTA and FQGNSA. The CDR3 DNA reads as TGTGCCAGCACCAATTACAGGGTATCCTACGAGCAGTACTTC. This encodes CASTNYRVSYEQYF.

The rearrangement joins TRBV28 to TRBJ2-1; D is uncertain. This CDR3 contains 11 residues. CDR1 is MDHEN, CDR2 SYDVKM, per germline. V shed 1 base and J shed 10 bases, with 5 bases lying between them. For the CDR3, the DNA is TGTGCCAGCAGTTTATCCCGCGAGCAGTTCTTC. Translating gives CASSLSREQFF.